One and the same sample provided the 29 T cell receptor beta chains below, sequenced in a study of memory B cells and T cells in multiple sclerosis. Measured with immunoSEQ multiplex PCR; TCRdb has only the in-frame clones, and not every one. Of roughly 12,000 clones in the sample, 84% are singletons; the top ten hold less than 3%. CFSE-dim autoproliferating and CFSE-high non-proliferating T cells from unstimulated culture were sequenced separately. Fewer than 65 million CFSE-labeled PBMCs were cultured less than eight days unstimulated, then replicate wells were pooled. Antigen specificity for these receptors is unknown. Sequencing was performed on PBMCs from blood kept in culture. Every receptor here comes from a human donor with multiple sclerosis.

This clone was found a few times. The genes are TRBV14 and TRBJ2-7; 8 bases align to TRBD2. Germline CDR1 reads SGHDN; CDR2 reads FVKESK. Losses at the gene ends were 0 bases for V and 7 bases for J; bases not matched to a gene: 8. The CDR3 runs to 15 residues. DNA for the CDR3: TGTGCCAGCAGCCAAGATCCAGCGGGAGTTGCTGAGCAGTACTTC. Its protein product is CASSQDPAGVAEQYF. Using reference TRBV14 and TRBJ2-7 for the parts outside the CDR3, the full variable domain is EAGVTQFPSHSVIEKGQTVTLRCDPISGHDNLYWYRRVMGKEIKFLLHFVKESKQDESGMPNNRFLAERTGGTYSTLKVQPAELEDSGVYFCASSQDPAGVAEQYFGPGTRLTVT.

This clone was seen a handful of times. This chain links TRBV18 with TRBJ2-7; 8 positions agree with TRBD1. J lost 2 bases, V lost 1 base, and 7 bases had no gene match. This CDR3 is built from 16 residues. Germline CDR1 reads KGHSH; CDR2 reads LQKENI. This CDR3 reads CASSPLGTGGPYEQYF. The CDR3 DNA sequence: TGTGCCAGCTCACCACTCGGGACAGGAGGCCCCTACGAGCAGTACTTC.

The J gene is TRBJ2-7, the V gene TRBV27, with a tentative D call TRBD2 (5 bases). Germline lookup yields CDR1 MNHEY and CDR2 SMNVEV (reference sequence). The V and J ends lost 2 bases and 1 base respectively, with 9 bases between them. This CDR3 comprises 14 residues. CDR3 bases: TGTGCCAGCAGTTTAGGAGGTTGGTCCTACGAGCAGTACTTC. Its protein product is CASSLGGWSYEQYF.

The table lists this clone with a few counts. The chain recombines TRBV5-1 with TRBJ1-1; TRBD1 aligns across 11 bases. CDR1 SGHRS and CDR2 YFSETQ come from the germline V gene. The CDR3 length is 16 residues. V trimming: 4 bases; J trimming: 1 base; junction bases outside the gene matches: 6. In DNA form, the CDR3 reads TGCGCCAGCAGCCTCGGACAGGGGGCGGGGAACACTGAAGCTTTCTTT. It yields the protein CASSLGQGAGNTEAFF.

This clone has just one count. The J gene is TRBJ2-5, the V gene TRBV7-3; the match to TRBD1 covers 9 bases. The germline V gene has CDR1 SGHTA and CDR2 FQGTGA. This CDR3 comprises 13 residues. Trimming cost V 5 bases and J 4 bases; bases outside gene matches: 2. In DNA, the CDR3 is TGTGCCAGCAGCCAGGGACAGGGAGAGACCCAGTACTTC. Translated, it gives CASSQGQGETQYF.

The rearrangement joins TRBV27 to TRBJ2-4; D may be TRBD2 (5 bases). Trimming left V 2 bases short and J 6 bases short, with 8 bases between. The length of the CDR3 is 13 residues. The germline V gene encodes CDR1 MNHEY and CDR2 SMNVEV (reference sequence). The CDR3 reads CASSLGRGNIQYF. CDR3 DNA: TGTGCCAGCAGTTTAGGACGGGGAAACATTCAGTACTTC.

The CDR3 sequence: CASSEGTYGYTF. For the CDR3, the DNA is TGTGCCAGCAGTGAAGGAACCTATGGCTACACCTTC. This chain joins TRBV2 and TRBJ1-2; D not certain. The CDR3 is made up of 12 amino acids. V was shortened by 1 base and J by 4 bases, with 4 bases between the two germline ends. CDR1 is SNHLY, CDR2 FYNNEI, per germline.

The V and J genes are TRBV15 and TRBJ1-1, with D possibly TRBD1 on 6 matching bases. Germline V lookup: CDR1 LNHNV, CDR2 YYDKDF (reference sequence). This CDR3 is 12 amino acids long. V lost 6 bases, J lost 10 bases, and 15 bases lay in between. The CDR3 DNA reads TGTGCCACCAGGGACAGAGTATTGCGAGCTTTCTTT. Translation: CATRDRVLRAFF.

The rearrangement uses TRBV2 and TRBJ1-6; D gene uncertain. Germline V gives CDR1 SNHLY, CDR2 FYNNEI. V gave up 7 bases and J gave up 7 bases, with 11 bases separating them. This CDR3 has 13 amino acids. CDR3 region: CASIVTENSPLHF. The CDR3 DNA follows: TGTGCCAGCATTGTGACGGAAAATTCACCCCTCCACTTT.

The V gene is TRBV5-4, the J gene TRBJ2-3; 11 bases map to TRBD1. The CDR3 contains 15 residues. V shed 0 bases, J shed 4 bases, and the junction held 1 base outside the gene matches. Looked up from germline, CDR1 is SGHNT and CDR2 is YYREEE (reference sequence). CDR3 nucleotide sequence: TGTGCCAGCAGCTTGGGGGACAGGGGGTCAGATACGCAGTATTTT. It translates to CASSLGDRGSDTQYF.

The CDR3 spells CSALGGVQFF. The CDR3, as DNA: TGCAGTGCCCTAGGGGGGGTGCAGTTCTTC. This chain joins TRBV20-1 and TRBJ2-1; D is possibly TRBD2 (7 bases). Trimming took 6 bases from V and 12 from J, leaving 12 bases between them. Germline loops: CDR1 DFQATT, CDR2 SNEGSKA (reference sequence). The CDR3 totals 10 residues.

This chain joins TRBV13 and TRBJ2-7, with TRBD1 matching 8 bases. Germline values: CDR1 PRHDT, CDR2 FYEKMQ (reference sequence). The V gene end was trimmed by 6 bases and the J gene end by 7 bases; junction bases not matched to a gene: 5. The CDR3 is made up of 12 amino acids. CDR3 nucleotide sequence: TGTGCCAGCAGACAGGGGGGTGATGAGCAGTACTTC. This codes for CASRQGGDEQYF.

The chain is built from TRBV25-1 and TRBJ1-4; the D gene is possibly TRBD1 (6 bases). This CDR3 contains 15 residues. The germline V gene encodes CDR1 MGHDK and CDR2 SYGVNS. Deletions cut 5 bases from V and 3 bases from J, with 13 bases between. Here the CDR3 reads CASSSHRVSNEKLFF. For the CDR3, the DNA is TGTGCCAGCAGTTCCCACAGGGTTTCTAATGAAAAACTGTTTTTT.

The V and J genes are TRBV4-2 and TRBJ2-7; weak D call: TRBD1 (6 bases). In germline, CDR1 is LGHNA, CDR2 YNFKEQ. V lost 0 bases and J lost 4, with 10 bases in between. The CDR3 sequence is 14 residues long. The CDR3 DNA follows: TGTGCCAGCAGCCAAGACTTAAGGGGGTACGAGCAGTACTTC. Residues: CASSQDLRGYEQYF.

A few counts support this clone. The rearrangement uses TRBV6-5 and TRBJ1-6, with TRBD1 matching over 7 bases. V trimming: 0 bases; J trimming: 10 bases; junction bases outside the gene matches: 6. Germline V CDR1 and CDR2: MNHEY, SVGAGI. The CDR3 consists of 15 residues. The CDR3 loop is CASSYSWTGGSPLHF. For the CDR3, the DNA is TGTGCCAGCAGTTACTCGTGGACAGGAGGATCACCCCTCCACTTT.

This clone was detected a few times. The J gene is TRBJ2-2, the V gene TRBV19, with D perhaps TRBD2 (6 bases). This CDR3 contains 14 residues. With 10 bases removed from V and 1 base from J, the gap between germline ends came to 13 bases. Germline CDR1 and CDR2: LNHDA and SQIVND (reference sequence). The DNA of the CDR3 is TGTGCCACCACCATGGGAGGGAACACCGGGGAGCTGTTTTTT. Translating gives CATTMGGNTGELFF.

V and J are TRBV7-9 and TRBJ2-5, with D unclear. The J call is in doubt because the DNA end fits TRBJ2-7 better. CDR1 and CDR2 from the germline V gene are SEHNR and FQNEAQ (reference sequence). There are 12 residues in the CDR3. In DNA form, the CDR3 reads TGTGCCAGCAGCTCCGACTCAGGCGAGCAGTACTTC. Its translation is CASSSDSGEQYF.

The chain employs TRBV29-1 and TRBJ2-1, with unresolved D. V was shortened by 4 bases and J by 8 bases, with 12 bases between the two germline ends. CDR1 is SQVTM and CDR2 is ANQGSEA in the germline V gene. The CDR3 contains 12 residues. DNA for the CDR3: TGCAGCGTTGTTCAAAGGGTTGATGAGCAGTTCTTC. This sequence encodes CSVVQRVDEQFF.

The chain employs TRBV18 and TRBJ1-5; D remains ambiguous. Trimming cost V 2 bases and J 4 bases, with 9 bases left between them. Germline CDR1 and CDR2: KGHSH and LQKENI. The CDR3 consists of 14 residues. CDR3 sequence (DNA): TGTGCCAGCTCACCATACGGGATAAATCAGCCCCAGCATTTT. It specifies CASSPYGINQPQHF.

The V gene is TRBV6-1, the J gene TRBJ1-1; D remains ambiguous. Per germline, CDR1 MNHNS and CDR2 SASEGT. This CDR3 contains 11 residues. With 2 bases removed from V and 5 bases from J, the gap between germline ends came to 3 bases. The CDR3 reads CASSEITEAFF. In nucleotides, the CDR3 is TGTGCCAGCAGTGAAATTACTGAAGCTTTCTTT.

In this sample, this clone turned up a few times. V usage is TRBV9 and J usage is TRBJ2-7; D is uncertain. The CDR3 totals 15 residues. The germline V gene encodes CDR1 SGDLS and CDR2 YYNGEE. Trimming took 0 bases from V and 1 from J, leaving 11 bases between them. The CDR3 sequence: CASSVGPGSSYEQYF. CDR3 sequence (DNA): TGTGCCAGCAGCGTAGGGCCAGGATCTTCCTACGAGCAGTACTTC.

The chain combines TRBV6-6 with TRBJ2-5; the D gene is possibly TRBD2 (5 bases). V was trimmed by 7 bases and J by 7 bases, leaving 19 bases between them. From germline, CDR1 is MNHNY and CDR2 SVGAGI (reference sequence). This CDR3 spans 14 amino acids. In DNA, the CDR3 is TGTGCCAGCACCCAACGGGAATCCCGGACGACCCAGTACTTC. It yields the protein CASTQRESRTTQYF.

The V gene is TRBV10-1, the J gene TRBJ2-2; D unclear. The CDR3 spans 13 residues. V was clipped by 7 bases and J by 2 bases, with 8 bases between them. Germline V lookup: CDR1 WNHNN, CDR2 SYGVQD (reference sequence). The CDR3 coding sequence is TGCGCCAGCATGGGCACAAACACCGGGGAGCTGTTTTTT. Its translation: CASMGTNTGELFF.

The rearrangement uses TRBV9 and TRBJ2-7; D gene unclear. This CDR3 contains 14 residues. Trimming pared 4 bases from V and 6 bases from J, leaving 17 bases between. The germline V gene has CDR1 SGDLS and CDR2 YYNGEE. The CDR3 spells CASSPTPTFAEQYF. Written as DNA, the CDR3 is TGTGCCAGCAGCCCAACCCCGACCTTTGCCGAGCAGTACTTC.

This clone was recorded a few times. The chain uses TRBV19 and TRBJ2-5; 11 bases align to TRBD1. CDR1 is LNHDA and CDR2 is SQIVND in the germline V gene (reference sequence). Germline trimming cut 4 bases from V and 4 bases from J; bases unmatched to any gene: 8. This CDR3 region has 16 residues. The CDR3 sequence is CASSTGRTGGTETQYF. The CDR3 region has the DNA TGTGCCAGTAGTACCGGACGGACAGGGGGCACAGAGACCCAGTACTTC.

The J gene is TRBJ1-1, the V gene TRBV9; maybe TRBD1 (5 bases). This CDR3 is 13 amino acids long. The V and J ends lost 1 base and 7 bases respectively, with 11 bases between them. Germline CDR1 reads SGDLS; CDR2 reads YYNGEE. The CDR3 spells CASSVRAGGEAFF. CDR3 in DNA: TGTGCCAGCAGCGTAAGGGCGGGGGGTGAAGCTTTCTTT.

This chain links TRBV5-1 with TRBJ2-1, with D perhaps TRBD1 or TRBD2 (6 bases each). Deletions cut 2 bases from V and 3 bases from J, with 9 bases between. The CDR3 totals 14 residues. CDR1 and CDR2 from the germline V gene are SGHRS and YFSETQ. The CDR3, as DNA: TGCGCCAGCAGCTTCGAGGGGGGCTACAATGAGCAGTTCTTC. As protein: CASSFEGGYNEQFF.

This rearrangement joins TRBV30 to TRBJ1-1, with D unclear. Per the germline V gene, CDR1 is GTSNPN and CDR2 is SVGIG (reference sequence). The CDR3 runs 14 residues. The V and J ends lost 0 bases and 0 bases respectively, with 8 bases between them. The DNA of the CDR3 is TGTGCCTGGAGTGTAGGGCCGTTGAACACTGAAGCTTTCTTT. Amino acids: CAWSVGPLNTEAFF.

As to this clone: The junction shows a germline mismatch at one end, possibly a read error. The chain combines TRBV10-1 with TRBJ2-2, with D tentatively TRBD2 (5 bases). This CDR3 has 18 residues. Germline assignment: CDR1 WNHNN and CDR2 SYGVQD (reference sequence). CDR3: CGSSEERFTGSNTGELFF. For the CDR3, the DNA is TGCGGCAGCAGTGAGGAGAGGTTTACGGGATCGAACACCGGGGAGCTGTTTTTT.